These 3 T cell receptor beta chains came from one sample sequenced in a study of OX40 agonist ivuxolimab in advanced cancers. Using immunoSEQ multiplex PCR, the repertoire was profiled, and TCRdb retains in-frame clones only, with some absent. The table lists roughly 64,000 clones, roughly 89% of them singletons. The sample here was CD4+ or CD8+ T cells sorted from blood, taken in a trial of the OX40 agonist ivuxolimab. The source is an adult with an advanced solid tumor such as melanoma, head and neck, liver or kidney cancer.

The chain couples TRBV5-1 to TRBJ2-7, with 7 bases aligning to TRBD2. Trimming at V came to 0 bases and at J to 0 bases, leaving 3 bases not matched to a gene. This CDR3 is built from 15 residues. Germline CDR1 is SGHRS and CDR2 is YFSETQ. CDR3 sequence (DNA): TGCGCCAGCAGCTTGGACCGGGAGGTCTCCTACGAGCAGTACTTC. Amino acids: CASSLDREVSYEQYF.

A single count supports this clone. The chain recombines TRBV28 with TRBJ1-4, with 7 bases matching TRBD1. CDR3 length: 14 residues. The V segment lost 5 bases and the J segment 8 bases; nucleotides outside the gene matches: 8. Per germline, CDR1 MDHEN and CDR2 SYDVKM. Here the CDR3 reads CASSTGDRWEKLFF. CDR3 nucleotide sequence: TGTGCCAGCAGTACCGGGGACAGATGGGAAAAACTGTTTTTT.

The chain is built from TRBV10-1 and TRBJ1-2; tentative D call: TRBD1 (5 bases). V was shortened by 3 bases and J by 8 bases, with 10 bases between the two germline ends. Germline V lookup: CDR1 WNHNN, CDR2 SYGVQD (reference sequence). The CDR3 runs 12 residues. CDR3: CASSEGTRGYTF. CDR3 in DNA: TGCGCCAGCAGTGAAGGGACGAGGGGCTACACCTTC.